This TCR beta chain was identified in a study of cytomegalovirus exposure and HLA in healthy donors. With 60 Vbeta and 13 Jbeta primers, the PCR was carried out. Data came from immunoSEQ multiplex PCR; TCRdb stores just in-frame clones and leaves some out. The data show around 80,000 clones, around 62% seen once. Germline V CDR1 and CDR2: LNHDA, SQIVND (reference sequence). The V end lost 2 bases, the J end lost 3 bases, and 8 bases lay between the germline ends. CDR3 length: 13 amino acids. The source is a male donor in good health and CMV-seropositive. The rearrangement links TRBV19 to TRBJ2-7, with D perhaps TRBD2 (5 bases). The specimen was PBMCs. CDR3 sequence (DNA): TGTGCCAGTAGTATAAGAGGGAACTACGAGCAGTACTTC. Its translation: CASSIRGNYEQYF.